By frequency in the sample, the clone carrying this TCR beta chain is medium-sized (0.01 to 0.1%). This sample was taken from a study of T cells in Graves' hyperthyroidism and ophthalmopathy. CDR1 is DFQATT, CDR2 SNEGSKA, per germline (reference sequence). CDR3 size: 13 residues. V lost 0 bases and J 1 base, leaving 4 bases between the germline ends. TCR beta CDR3 sequences were amplified from RNA transcripts. When the TCR CDR3 underwent first-round RT-PCR, the HTBI primer set was used. A single record per CDR3 protein comes from TCRdb applying MiXCR to the multiplex PCR reads. The table lists under 70,000 distinct CDR3 sequences, about 50% of them singletons, with 3% to 4% in the top ten.

The gene calls are TRBV20-1 and TRBJ1-5; no firm D call. The sample was blood. The source of this sequence is a woman aged 55-75 years with Graves' ophthalmopathy. CDR3 bases: TGCAGTGCTAGAGATGGGAGCAATCAGCCCCAGCATTTT. Amino acids: CSARDGSNQPQHF.